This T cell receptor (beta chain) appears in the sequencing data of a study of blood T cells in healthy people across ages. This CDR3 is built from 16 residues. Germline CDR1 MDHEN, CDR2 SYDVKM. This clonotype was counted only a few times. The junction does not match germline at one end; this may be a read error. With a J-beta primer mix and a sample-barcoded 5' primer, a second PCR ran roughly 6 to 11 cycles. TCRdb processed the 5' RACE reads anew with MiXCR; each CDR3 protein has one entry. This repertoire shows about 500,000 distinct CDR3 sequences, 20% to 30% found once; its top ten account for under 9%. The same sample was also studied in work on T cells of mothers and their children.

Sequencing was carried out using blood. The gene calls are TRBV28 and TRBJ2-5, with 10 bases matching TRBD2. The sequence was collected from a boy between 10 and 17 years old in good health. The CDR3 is CVSSLSAGGHSETQYF. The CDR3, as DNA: TGTGTCAGCAGTTTATCAGCGGGGGGGCATTCGGAGACCCAGTACTTC.